These 21 T cell receptor beta chains were sequenced from one sample in a study of CD8+ T cells in alopecia areata. It was cDNA, reverse transcribed from extracted RNA, that served as the sequencing template. The repertoire was sequenced with immunoSEQ multiplex PCR; TCRdb's copy has only in-frame clones and lacks some. Among about 180,000 clones listed, 50% to 70% were seen once. The specimen was CD4+ T cells sorted from blood, collected at week 0. These receptors all come from a human donor with alopecia areata.

The rearrangement uses TRBV29-1 and TRBJ2-7; D may be TRBD1 (5 bases). The ends were cut back, 5 bases at V and 9 bases at J, with 20 bases in the middle. CDR3 length: 13 residues. The germline gives CDR1 SQVTM, CDR2 ANQGSEA. CDR3 DNA: TGCAGCGTTTCCACGCAGGGAAAGTTCGGGCAGTACTTC. Translating gives CSVSTQGKFGQYF.

The rearrangement links TRBV5-6 to TRBJ2-1; D gene ambiguous. V was cut by 3 bases and J by 7 bases, with 8 bases left in between. CDR1 and CDR2 from the germline V gene are SGHDT and YYEEEE. This CDR3 is 12 amino acids long. The CDR3 DNA reads as TGTGCCAGCAGCTCATTACTTAATGAGCAGTTCTTC. Translation gives CASSSLLNEQFF.

The V call is TRBV30, the J call TRBJ1-1, with 9 positions matching TRBD1. J gave up 6 bases and V 1 base, and 9 bases lay outside the gene matches. The CDR3 extends over 15 amino acids. Germline V lookup: CDR1 GTSNPN, CDR2 SVGIG (reference sequence). The CDR3 DNA is TGTGCCTGGAGTGAGCGGACAGGGGCAGCCGCTGAAGCTTTCTTT. Protein: CAWSERTGAAAEAFF.

This clone occurred a few times. This sequence joins TRBV18 and TRBJ1-5, with D unresolved. The CDR3 is 13 amino acids. The germline gives CDR1 KGHSH, CDR2 LQKENI. Trimming left V 3 bases short and J 7 bases short, with 10 bases between. CDR3 DNA sequence: TGTGCCAGCTCACCCGTTCGAGGGCAGCCCCAGCATTTT. Its translation: CASSPVRGQPQHF.

This chain uses TRBV9 with TRBJ1-2; 7 bases match TRBD1. Germline V gives CDR1 SGDLS, CDR2 YYNGEE. This CDR3 contains 16 residues. J lost 1 base, V lost 3 bases, and 9 bases had no gene match. The CDR3 spells CASSEGAPGGNYGYTF. The CDR3 DNA is TGTGCCAGCAGCGAGGGGGCCCCGGGTGGTAACTATGGCTACACCTTC.

This clone was counted between two and nine times. V gene TRBV29-1 combines with J gene TRBJ2-5; D is unresolved. There are 13 residues in the CDR3. Trimming shortened V by 3 bases and J by 5 bases, and 13 bases separated the two germline ends. CDR1 SQVTM and CDR2 ANQGSEA come from the germline V gene. DNA of the CDR3: TGCAGCGTTGACAGCCCCCGCTTGGAGACCCAGTACTTC. Amino acid sequence: CSVDSPRLETQYF.

Here the CDR3 reads CASSLFQNTEAFF. The DNA of the CDR3 is TGTGCCAGCAGCCTCTTTCAGAACACTGAAGCTTTCTTT. This rearrangement joins TRBV11-3 to TRBJ1-1; D remains unclear. Germline V gives CDR1 SGHNT, CDR2 YENEEA. This CDR3 region has 13 residues. Trimming took 5 bases from V and 1 from J, leaving 8 bases between them.

The chain couples TRBV29-1 to TRBJ1-2; no clear D. The CDR3 totals 10 residues. CDR1 and CDR2 from the germline V gene are SQVTM and ANQGSEA. V lost 5 bases and J lost 8, with 9 bases in between. This CDR3 reads CSVLGEGYTF. The CDR3 nucleotides are TGCAGCGTTCTGGGCGAAGGCTACACCTTC.

A few counts support this clone. This chain joins TRBV2 and TRBJ1-2; TRBD1 might be the D (6 bases). Between the trimmed V and J ends, which lost 4 bases and 4 bases, there was a span of 13 bases. Germline CDR1 and CDR2: SNHLY and FYNNEI. This CDR3 spans 14 amino acids. The CDR3 coding sequence is TGTGCCAGCAGTGGCTACAGGGCGTCCTATGGCTACACCTTC. It specifies CASSGYRASYGYTF.

This chain connects TRBV15 to TRBJ2-7; 7 positions match TRBD1. Looked up from germline, CDR1 is LNHNV and CDR2 is YYDKDF (reference sequence). Trimming at V came to 0 bases and at J to 2 bases, leaving 4 bases not matched to a gene. The CDR3 spans 15 residues. CDR3 residues: CATSREGRGTYEQYF. CDR3 bases: TGTGCCACCAGCAGAGAAGGCAGGGGGACCTACGAGCAGTACTTC.

This chain links TRBV15 with TRBJ1-5; D possibly corresponds to TRBD1 (5 bases). V was pared by 0 bases and J by 7 bases, with 13 bases between. This CDR3 region has 15 residues. Germline lookup yields CDR1 LNHNV and CDR2 YYDKDF (reference sequence). The chain's CDR3 is CATSRDAGVGQPQHF. CDR3 DNA sequence: TGTGCCACCAGCAGAGATGCGGGGGTGGGGCAGCCCCAGCATTTT.

CDR3 coding DNA: TGTGCCAGCAGCTTAGTCCAGACAGGGAACTATGGCTACACCTTC. Its protein is CASSLVQTGNYGYTF. The chain carries TRBV7-2 and TRBJ1-2; TRBD1 matches at 7 bases. With 1 base clipped from V and 2 bases from J, the junction kept 4 bases outside the gene matches. Germline V gene sequence: CDR1 SGHTA, CDR2 FQGNSA. This CDR3 region has 15 residues.

This chain connects TRBV30 to TRBJ1-5; no clear D. There are 12 residues in the CDR3. Germline V gene lookup returns CDR1 GTSNPN and CDR2 SVGIG (reference sequence). Trimming stripped 1 base from V and 6 bases from J, with 7 bases between. The CDR3 loop is CAWSEAAQPQHF. CDR3 in DNA: TGTGCCTGGAGTGAAGCCGCTCAGCCCCAGCATTTT.

The chain uses TRBV9 and TRBJ1-2, with a tentative D call TRBD1 (5 bases). This CDR3 is built from 12 residues. Per germline, CDR1 SGDLS and CDR2 YYNGEE. Trimming shortened V by 4 bases and J by 6 bases, and 10 bases separated the two germline ends. CDR3 bases: TGTGCCAGCAGCCGGACACCTAATGGCTACACCTTC. Translating gives CASSRTPNGYTF.

J is TRBJ1-1 and V is TRBV30; D is undetermined. Germline CDR1 GTSNPN, CDR2 SVGIG (reference sequence). This CDR3 has 11 amino acids. Between the trimmed V and J ends, which lost 4 bases and 3 bases, there was a span of 6 bases. The CDR3 nucleotides are TGTGCCTGGAATGGGTACACTGAAGCTTTCTTT. Its protein is CAWNGYTEAFF.

Comment on this clone: The same CDR3 arises from other DNA sequences in this sample as well. The chain has TRBV9 and TRBJ1-2; the D is unclear. CDR1 SGDLS and CDR2 YYNGEE come from the germline V gene. V lost 0 bases, J lost 2 bases, and 5 bases lay in between. This CDR3 has 13 amino acids. The CDR3: CASSVDENYGYTF. CDR3 bases: TGTGCCAGCAGCGTAGACGAGAACTATGGCTACACCTTC.

This chain uses TRBV15 with TRBJ2-5; either TRBD1 or TRBD2 may fit D (5 bases each). This CDR3 contains 16 residues. V lost 0 bases to trimming and J lost 2 bases, with 13 bases between them. Per the germline V gene, CDR1 is LNHNV and CDR2 is YYDKDF (reference sequence). CDR3 residues: CATSRDLGTSQETQYF. Here the CDR3 DNA reads TGTGCCACCAGCAGAGATTTAGGGACGAGTCAAGAGACCCAGTACTTC.

This clone was seen a handful of times. The chain recombines TRBV29-1 with TRBJ2-7; weak D call: TRBD1 (7 bases). V lost 4 bases and J 4 bases, leaving 14 bases between the germline ends. The CDR3 extends over 13 amino acids. Germline V gene lookup returns CDR1 SQVTM and CDR2 ANQGSEA. In nucleotides, the CDR3 is TGCAGCGTTGGAAATCAGGGGGGTTACGAGCAGTACTTC. It yields the protein CSVGNQGGYEQYF.

The J gene is TRBJ2-2, the V gene TRBV2; D is perhaps TRBD1 (7 bases). In germline, CDR1 is SNHLY, CDR2 FYNNEI. V was shortened by 7 bases and J by 5 bases, with 14 bases between the two germline ends. The CDR3 spans 14 residues. The CDR3 DNA reads as TGTGCCAGCATGAAGGGGGCGGGAACCGGGGAGCTGTTTTTT. Amino acid sequence: CASMKGAGTGELFF.

This clone has just one count. This chain's CDR3 is CASSPRAAGGELFF. The DNA for the CDR3 is TGTGCCAGCAGCCCCCGGGCCGCCGGCGGGGAGCTGTTTTTT. The rearrangement uses TRBV7-9 and TRBJ2-2; D uncertain. The CDR3 runs 14 residues. Germline V gene lookup returns CDR1 SEHNR and CDR2 FQNEAQ (reference sequence). Trimming took 5 bases from V and 7 from J, leaving 14 bases between them.

This clone has more than one count but fewer than ten. The same CDR3 also results from other DNA sequences found in this sample. The rearrangement uses TRBV29-1 and TRBJ1-4; unclear D gene. Germline lookup yields CDR1 SQVTM and CDR2 ANQGSEA. With 4 bases removed from V and 3 bases from J, the gap between germline ends came to 9 bases. The CDR3 covers 13 residues. CDR3 bases: TGCAGCGTTGCGTCCACAGCTAATGAAAAACTGTTTTTT. Its protein is CSVASTANEKLFF.